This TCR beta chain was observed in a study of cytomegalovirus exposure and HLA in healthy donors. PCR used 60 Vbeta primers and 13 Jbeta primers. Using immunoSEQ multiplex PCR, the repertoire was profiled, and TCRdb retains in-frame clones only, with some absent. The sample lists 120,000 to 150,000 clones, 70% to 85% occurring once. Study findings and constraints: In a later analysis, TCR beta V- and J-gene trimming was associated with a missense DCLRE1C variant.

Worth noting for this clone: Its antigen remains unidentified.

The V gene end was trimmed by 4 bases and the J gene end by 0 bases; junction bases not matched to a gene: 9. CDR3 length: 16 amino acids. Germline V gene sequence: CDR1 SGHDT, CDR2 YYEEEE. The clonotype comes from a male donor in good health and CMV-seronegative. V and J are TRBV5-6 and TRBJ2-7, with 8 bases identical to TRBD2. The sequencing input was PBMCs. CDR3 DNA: TGTGCCAGCAGCCTCCCGGGGGGGCCGAGCTCCTACGAGCAGTACTTC. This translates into CASSLPGGPSSYEQYF.